Each of the 31 T cell receptor beta chains below was sequenced from the same sample in a study of T cells in Graves' hyperthyroidism and ophthalmopathy (dated by TCRdb to about 2019). The method behind the library was multiplex PCR. The instrument given in TCRdb is Illumina HiSeq 2000. TCR beta CDR3 regions were amplified from RNA transcripts. The first round of RT-PCR for the TCR CDR3 was performed with the HTBI primer set and the Qiagen OneStep RT-PCR kit. TCRdb reprocessing: public reads trimmed at Q25 with fastp, clones called with MiXCR, in-frame beta chains kept. Every entry covers one CDR3 protein and lists the most common genes and DNA from its rows. This sample comprises some 320,000 distinct CDR3 sequences, roughly 15% of them detected only once. The ten largest clonotypes hold 34% of the sample. Sequences were obtained from blood. Every receptor here comes from a woman between 40 and 55 years old with Graves' ophthalmopathy.

This clonotype has a count of ten or more. V gene TRBV2 combines with J gene TRBJ1-5; D is possibly TRBD1 (5 bases). V lost 5 bases, J lost 2 bases, and 13 bases lay in between. The CDR3 extends over 15 amino acids. Germline lookup yields CDR1 SNHLY and CDR2 FYNNEI. The CDR3 DNA is TGTGCCAGCAGTCCCCGGACGGGGGGCAATCAGCCCCAGCATTTT. As protein: CASSPRTGGNQPQHF.

This clonotype was detected only a few times. The rearrangement links TRBV7-8 to TRBJ2-5; 11 bases are a match to TRBD2. The junction had 1 base not matched to a gene; V was cut back by 1 base and J by 3 bases. Germline V gives CDR1 SGHVS, CDR2 FQNEAQ. The CDR3 has 15 residues. CDR3 protein: CASSLELAGEETQYF. CDR3 DNA: TGTGCCAGCAGCTTAGAACTAGCGGGAGAAGAGACCCAGTACTTC.

The chain combines TRBV19 with TRBJ1-1; D is undetermined. The CDR3 has 14 amino acids. Trimming stripped 3 bases from V and 8 bases from J, with 16 bases between. Per the germline V gene, CDR1 is LNHDA and CDR2 is SQIVND (reference sequence). The CDR3, as DNA: TGTGCCAGTAGTATCGATGACGGTACCGAAGAAGCTTTCTTT. This codes for CASSIDDGTEEAFF.

This clonotype occurred a few times. The gene calls are TRBV7-6 and TRBJ1-2; D unclear. The V gene's germline CDR1 is SGHVS and CDR2 FNYEAQ. This CDR3 is built from 13 residues. Trimming cost V 6 bases and J 4 bases, with 12 bases left between them. CDR3 sequence (DNA): TGTGCCAGCAGTCCCGACATTTCCTATGGCTACACCTTC. Protein product: CASSPDISYGYTF.

This clonotype was seen a handful of times. The chain couples TRBV7-9 to TRBJ2-4; no clear D. The CDR3 is 12 residues long. Trimming took 5 bases from V and 8 from J, leaving 10 bases between them. Germline V lookup: CDR1 SEHNR, CDR2 FQNEAQ (reference sequence). This CDR3 is CASSPVGDIQYF. The DNA for the CDR3 is TGTGCCAGCAGCCCCGTTGGGGACATTCAGTACTTC.

This clonotype was observed at least ten times. The chain recombines TRBV6-1 with TRBJ2-3; D is possibly TRBD1 or TRBD2 (5 bases each). V was shortened by 6 bases and J by 4 bases, with 14 bases between the two germline ends. CDR1 and CDR2 (germline): MNHNS, SASEGT. CDR3 length: 14 amino acids. In nucleotides, the CDR3 is TGTGCCAGCAGGAGGGGACGGACTGCAGATACGCAGTATTTT. Its translation: CASRRGRTADTQYF.

This chain connects TRBV19 to TRBJ2-3; D is unclear. The CDR3 is 15 residues long. Trimming cost V 5 bases and J 5 bases, with 17 bases left between them. CDR1 and CDR2 from the germline V gene are LNHDA and SQIVND (reference sequence). CDR3 nucleotides: TGTGCCAGTAGTCATTGGCGTCTAGGCGGAGATACGCAGTATTTT. Encoded protein: CASSHWRLGGDTQYF.

At least ten counts were recorded for this clonotype. The chain carries TRBV5-4 and TRBJ2-7; tentatively, D is TRBD1 (8 bases). The CDR3 length is 15 residues. CDR1 SGHNT and CDR2 YYREEE come from the germline V gene (reference sequence). V was cut by 9 bases and J by 6 bases, with 25 bases left in between. The CDR3 DNA is TGTGCCACAAACCGGGGGGCAGGGGGCCGATTCGAGCAGTACTTC. The encoded protein is CATNRGAGGRFEQYF.

V is TRBV5-1 and J is TRBJ1-1; 8 bases line up with TRBD1. The CDR3 sequence is 15 residues long. V gave up 3 bases and J gave up 1 base; unmatched junction bases: 5. The germline V gene has CDR1 SGHRS and CDR2 YFSETQ. In nucleotides, the CDR3 is TGCGCCAGCAGCTACCTCGGGACAGGGAACACTGAAGCTTTCTTT. It translates to CASSYLGTGNTEAFF.

This clonotype was counted many times. This chain connects TRBV11-2 to TRBJ1-6; D not resolved. Trimming took off 1 base at V and 8 bases at J, with 9 bases between the two ends. The CDR3 spans 14 residues. The germline CDR1 and CDR2 sequences are SGHAT and FQNNGV. This CDR3 reads CASSLVGLYSPLHF. CDR3 in DNA: TGTGCCAGCAGCTTAGTAGGGTTGTATTCACCCCTCCACTTT.

This clonotype was seen repeatedly, ten times or more. The rearrangement links TRBV7-2 to TRBJ2-3; the match to TRBD2 covers 7 bases. The length of the CDR3 is 14 residues. Germline CDR1 and CDR2: SGHTA and FQGNSA. J lost 3 bases, V lost 8 bases, and 8 bases had no gene match. DNA for the CDR3: TGTGCCAGCCTGCGCGGGAGTGGGACAGATACGCAGTATTTT. Translation: CASLRGSGTDTQYF.

This clonotype was observed at least ten times. The chain joins TRBV2 to TRBJ2-7; TRBD1 agrees at 7 bases. After removal of 6 bases from V and 0 bases from J, the junction contained 8 bases not matched to a gene. Germline V CDR1 and CDR2: SNHLY, FYNNEI. This CDR3 has 15 amino acids. The CDR3 DNA is TGTGCCAGCAGGAGGGACAGCAAAAGCTCCTACGAGCAGTACTTC. Translating gives CASRRDSKSSYEQYF. Full variable domain (remainder filled in from reference TRBV2 and TRBJ2-7): EPEVTQTPSHQVTQMGQEVILRCVPISNHLYFYWYRQILGQKVEFLVSFYNNEISEKSEIFDDQFSVERPDGSNFTLKIRSTKLEDSAMYFCASRRDSKSSYEQYFGPGTRLTVT.

This clonotype was counted ten times or more. The chain links TRBV6-1 to TRBJ2-7; unclear D gene. Deletions cut 10 bases from V and 4 bases from J, with 17 bases between. There are 13 residues in the CDR3. The germline V gene encodes CDR1 MNHNS and CDR2 SASEGT. The CDR3 nucleotides are TGTGCCACCGGTGGGGTTATTCCATACGAGCAGTACTTC. Amino acid sequence: CATGGVIPYEQYF.

The chain links TRBV5-8 to TRBJ1-5; no clear D. The CDR3 has 13 amino acids. CDR1 and CDR2 from the germline V gene are SGHTS and YDEGEE. Trimming stripped 6 bases from V and 3 bases from J, with 10 bases between. The CDR3 DNA sequence: TGTGCCAGCACCGATCGTTACAATCAGCCCCAGCATTTT. Translation: CASTDRYNQPQHF.

This chain uses TRBV3-1 with TRBJ2-4, with TRBD1 matching 8 bases. Trimming removed 1 base from V and 4 bases from J; junction bases left unmatched: 0. Germline V CDR1 and CDR2: LGHDT, YNNKEL (reference sequence). The CDR3 is made up of 14 amino acids. The CDR3 nucleotides read TGTGCCAGCAGCCAAGGACAGGGGAAAAACATTCAGTACTTC. Translated: CASSQGQGKNIQYF. The full variable domain, in which reference TRBV3-1 and TRBJ2-4 provide the parts outside the CDR3, is DTAVSQTPKYLVTQMGNDKSIKCEQNLGHDTMYWYKQDSKKFLKIMFSYNNKELIINETVPNRFSPKSPDKAHLNLHINSLELGDSAVYFCASSQGQGKNIQYFGAGTRLSVL.

This clonotype was seen ten or more times. The chain recombines TRBV6-5 with TRBJ2-3, with unresolved D. Germline lookup yields CDR1 MNHEY and CDR2 SVGAGI. The CDR3 covers 12 residues. Trimming took off 0 bases at V and 7 bases at J, with 5 bases between the two ends. The CDR3 bases are TGTGCCAGCAGTTACTCTGGGCATACGCAGTATTTT. This encodes CASSYSGHTQYF.

As for this clonotype: This may come from a read error, since a much larger clone is one base off. The V call is TRBV20-1, the J call TRBJ1-1; D might be TRBD1 (5 bases). Deletions cut 2 bases from V and 6 bases from J, with 13 bases between. Germline CDR1 reads DFQATT; CDR2 reads SNEGSKA (reference sequence). The CDR3 has 13 amino acids. The chain's CDR3 is CSARRQIRAEAFF. The CDR3 nucleotides read TGCAGTGCTAGACGACAGATTCGCGCTGAAGCTTTCTTT.

This clonotype occurred many times. This chain links TRBV6-1 with TRBJ1-4; perhaps TRBD1 as D (5 bases). CDR1 and CDR2 from the germline V gene are MNHNS and SASEGT. This CDR3 is built from 15 residues. V lost 1 base and J lost 5, with 11 bases in between. CDR3 sequence (DNA): TGTGCCAGCAGTGAAGTTCAGGGATGGAATGAAAAACTGTTTTTT. Translating it yields CASSEVQGWNEKLFF.

In its sample, this clonotype was seen a few times. The V and J genes are TRBV27 and TRBJ2-3, with D possibly called TRBD1 or TRBD2 (7 bases each). Germline CDR1 and CDR2: MNHEY and SMNVEV (reference sequence). The CDR3 totals 14 residues. V dropped 4 bases and J dropped 5 bases, with 13 bases sitting between them. In DNA form, the CDR3 reads TGTGCCAGCAGTTCCAGGGGGGGCCAAGATACGCAGTATTTT. Amino acids: CASSSRGGQDTQYF.

This clonotype was observed at least ten times. The CDR3 loop reads CASSPTGVGTSGREDTQYF. CDR3 in DNA: TGTGCCAGTAGCCCAACCGGAGTAGGGACTAGCGGGAGAGAAGATACGCAGTATTTT. The chain has TRBV19 and TRBJ2-3; 14 bases are shared with TRBD2. Trimming cost V 6 bases and J 5 bases; bases outside gene matches: 16. CDR3 length equals 19 residues. The V gene's germline CDR1 is LNHDA and CDR2 SQIVND (reference sequence).

Details on this clonotype: Since a much larger clone is just one base distant, this may be a read error. The genes are TRBV11-2 and TRBJ2-5; tentatively, D is TRBD1 or TRBD2 (5 bases each). This CDR3 contains 15 residues. With 8 bases removed from V and 5 bases from J, the gap between germline ends came to 21 bases. Germline loops: CDR1 SGHAT, CDR2 FQNNGV. The CDR3 region is CASGPRDGVQETQYF. The CDR3 DNA sequence: TGTGCCAGCGGCCCAAGGGACGGGGTCCAGGAGACCCAGTACTTC.

The CDR3 sequence is CASSQPQGRNSPLHF. The DNA of the CDR3 is TGTGCCAGCAGCCAGCCCCAGGGGCGTAATTCACCCCTCCACTTT. V is TRBV5-6 and J is TRBJ1-6; possibly TRBD1 for D (6 bases). This CDR3 contains 15 residues. Germline CDR1 SGHDT, CDR2 YYEEEE. The germline V and J ends were trimmed by 4 bases and 6 bases, with 14 bases remaining between them. Filled out from reference TRBV5-6 and TRBJ1-6, the complete variable domain reads DAGVTQSPTHLIKTRGQQVTLRCSPKSGHDTVSWYQQALGQGPQFIFQYYEEEERQRGNFPDRFSGHQFPNYSSELNVNALLLGDSALYLCASSQPQGRNSPLHFGNGTRLTVT.

This clonotype was recorded at least ten times. J is TRBJ2-5 and V is TRBV20-1, with 11 bases fitting TRBD2. Trimming took 0 bases from V and 4 from J; bases not matched to a gene: 10. The CDR3 is 17 residues long. The V gene's germline CDR1 is DFQATT and CDR2 SNEGSKA (reference sequence). In DNA, the CDR3 is TGCAGTGCTAGAGATGCCGCGCTAGCGGGGGGTAGAGAGACCCAGTACTTC. It encodes CSARDAALAGGRETQYF.

This clonotype was observed once. The chain carries TRBV11-1 and TRBJ2-7; D is possibly TRBD1 (5 bases). Trimming left V 1 base short and J 3 bases short, with 16 bases between. Per the germline V gene, CDR1 is SGHAT and CDR2 is FQDESV (reference sequence). This CDR3 comprises 16 residues. The CDR3: CASSLVKDTSYYEQYF. CDR3 sequence (DNA): TGTGCCAGCAGCTTAGTCAAGGACACCTCCTACTACGAGCAGTACTTC.

This clonotype has at least ten counts. The chain couples TRBV28 to TRBJ2-3; D unclear. This CDR3 contains 15 residues. V was cut by 5 bases and J by 2 bases, with 14 bases left in between. Germline-derived CDR1 and CDR2 are MDHEN and SYDVKM. This CDR3 reads CASSPPTENTDTQYF. Here the CDR3 DNA reads TGTGCCAGCAGTCCGCCAACCGAGAACACAGATACGCAGTATTTT.

For this clonotype: This may be a read error, as it is one base from a much larger clone. The rearrangement uses TRBV2 and TRBJ2-7, with D unresolved. Germline CDR1 reads SNHLY; CDR2 reads FYNNEI. V lost 11 bases and J 4 bases, leaving 12 bases between the germline ends. This CDR3 region has 11 residues. The chain's CDR3 is CAGEIEYEQYF. CDR3 in DNA: TGTGCCGGGGAAATTGAGTACGAGCAGTACTTC.

This clonotype was recorded at least ten times. This rearrangement joins TRBV10-1 to TRBJ2-3; D remains unclear. V lost 2 bases to trimming and J lost 2 bases, with 5 bases between them. CDR1 and CDR2 from the germline V gene are WNHNN and SYGVQD (reference sequence). CDR3 length equals 13 residues. This chain's CDR3 is CASSELLTDTQYF. The CDR3 DNA sequence: TGCGCCAGCAGTGAGCTTCTCACAGATACGCAGTATTTT.

The table lists this clonotype with many counts. The CDR3 reads CASSLLALAGGNGELFF. As DNA, the CDR3 is TGTGCCAGCAGTTTATTGGCGCTAGCGGGAGGTAACGGGGAGCTGTTTTTT. The gene calls are TRBV28 and TRBJ2-2; 11 positions agree with TRBD2. V shed 1 base and J 7 bases; nucleotides not matched to a gene: 8. Per the germline V gene, CDR1 is MDHEN and CDR2 is SYDVKM. This CDR3 is built from 17 residues.

This clonotype was found many times. The rearrangement links TRBV29-1 to TRBJ2-7; a weak D match, TRBD1 (6 bases). The V gene lost 4 bases and the J gene lost 3 bases, with 13 bases spanning the gap. CDR3 size: 13 residues. The germline V gene encodes CDR1 SQVTM and CDR2 ANQGSEA. DNA of the CDR3: TGCAGCGTTGTAACGGACAGACGCTACGAGCAGTACTTC. Its protein is CSVVTDRRYEQYF.

This clonotype came up many times. The V and J genes are TRBV2 and TRBJ2-7, with 8 bases that match TRBD1. Germline V CDR1 and CDR2: SNHLY, FYNNEI. The CDR3 sequence is 16 residues long. With V trimmed by 6 bases and J by 2 bases, 12 bases remained unmatched. The CDR3 is CASSGRQGTLPYEQYF. CDR3 sequence (DNA): TGTGCCAGCAGCGGGCGACAGGGGACCCTCCCCTACGAGCAGTACTTC.

The chain is built from TRBV7-6 and TRBJ2-4; D gene unclear. The V and J ends lost 5 bases and 8 bases respectively, with 16 bases between them. This CDR3 has 14 amino acids. Germline values: CDR1 SGHVS, CDR2 FNYEAQ. The CDR3 DNA is TGTGCCAGCAGCCAGGACGGAGCCGGGTACATTCAGTACTTC. It is translated as CASSQDGAGYIQYF.